What follows describes a single T cell receptor (beta chain). The antigen is not known. The record originates from a study of cytomegalovirus exposure and HLA in healthy donors. PCR employed 60 Vbeta and 13 Jbeta primers. This table comes from immunoSEQ multiplex PCR, and its TCRdb copy is limited to in-frame clones, with some not included. The table has over 200,000 clones, about 78% seen once. Looked up from germline, CDR1 is SGHNT and CDR2 is YENEEA. The CDR3 has 16 residues. V lost 1 base to trimming and J lost 4 bases; unmatched junction nucleotides: 8. Overall study results and limits: Sequence variants that were highly shared formed a cluster that was likely a sequencing artifact. As a later analysis revealed, the rate of TCR association differed by HLA locus, with DRB1 most and HLA-C fewest. Later analysis revealed greater clonal expansion in HLA-associated TCR beta chains than in equally common others.

The sequenced material came from PBMCs. The chain uses TRBV11-3 and TRBJ2-5, with 8 nucleotides matching TRBD1. The sequence was obtained from a male donor in good health and CMV-seronegative. The CDR3 DNA is TGTGCCAGCAGCTTAGGTGGGGCAGGGGGCCGAGAGACCCAGTACTTC. Its protein product is CASSLGGAGGRETQYF.